The clone carrying this TCR beta chain was detected a few times. This CDR3 region has 16 residues. The J segment lost 0 bases and the V segment lost 3 bases, leaving 5 bases of the junction unmatched. The germline V gene encodes CDR1 SGHRS and CDR2 YFSETQ. In the original workflow: Estimates of nucleated cell counts were drawn from the amplification of reference gene primers. Measured with immunoSEQ multiplex PCR; TCRdb has only the in-frame clones, and not every one. The V and J calls and clone size come from that table; D and trimming were worked out from the DNA. The data show 170,000 or so clones, 90% to 95% seen once. This record comes from a study of blood T cell repertoires in COVID-19. Study in general: The analysed material was cDNA or gDNA that came from T cells, B-cell-depleted T cells, or PBMCs.

The chain couples TRBV5-1 to TRBJ2-2, with 7 bases identical to TRBD2. The clonotype was recovered from a man in his fifties or sixties with acute or convalescent COVID-19. Sequencing was performed on peripheral blood. The CDR3 is CASSYGGGPNTGELFF. For the CDR3, the DNA is TGCGCCAGCAGCTACGGGGGAGGGCCGAACACCGGGGAGCTGTTTTTT. Variable domain in full (rest from reference TRBV5-1 and TRBJ2-2): KAGVTQTPRYLIKTRGQQVTLSCSPISGHRSVSWYQQTPGQGLQFLFEYFSETQRNKGNFPGRFSGRQFSNSRSEMNVSTLELGDSALYLCASSYGGGPNTGELFFGEGSRLTVL.